These 20 T cell receptor beta chains were all obtained from the same sample, sequenced in a study of low-dose radiotherapy and immunotherapy resistance in tumors. The time point was: before trial treatment. TRAV- and TRBV-specific primers were used for first-strand cDNA, which covered alpha and beta chains. A constant-region primer paired with the V-primer adapter amplified TCRs over about 19 PCR cycles. Each CDR3 protein gets one entry after TCRdb re-called the reads with MiXCR. In the table there are tens of thousands of distinct CDR3 sequences, approximately 25% of which are singletons. The starting material was PBMCs, obtained before treatment. These receptors came from a male donor with rectosigmoid adenocarcinoma.

This clonotype has ten or more counts. A junction boundary mismatches the germline segment, possibly from a read error. The chain employs TRBV3-1 and TRBJ1-5, with TRBD1 matching 11 bases. CDR1 is LGHDT and CDR2 is YNNKEL in the germline V gene (reference sequence). This CDR3 has 15 residues. The CDR3 nucleotides are TGTTCCAGCAGCCAAGGGACAGGGGGATATCAGCCCCAGCATTTT. Translated, it gives CSSSQGTGGYQPQHF.

Notes on this clonotype: A much larger clone lies a single base off, so this may be a read error. The V gene is TRBV28, the J gene TRBJ2-1, with 9 bases identical to TRBD2. CDR1 is MDHEN and CDR2 is SYDVKM in the germline V gene. The CDR3 is made up of 16 amino acids. CDR3 nucleotides: TGTGTCAGCAGTCCCCAGCTAGCGGGGAATTACAATGAGCAGTTCTTC. Its protein product is CVSSPQLAGNYNEQFF.

This clonotype was recorded at least ten times. V usage is TRBV7-9 and J usage is TRBJ2-1; D remains unclear. This CDR3 contains 10 residues. From germline, CDR1 is SEHNR and CDR2 FQNEAQ (reference sequence). Trimming shortened V by 3 bases and J by 8 bases, and 2 bases separated the two germline ends. The CDR3 coding sequence is TGTGCCAGCAGCTTTTATGAGCAGTTCTTC. It yields the protein CASSFYEQFF.

This clonotype was observed many times. The V and J genes are TRBV7-9 and TRBJ2-1, with 9 bases that match TRBD2. The CDR3 extends over 15 amino acids. J lost 10 bases, V lost 0 bases, and 7 bases had no gene match. Looked up from germline, CDR1 is SEHNR and CDR2 is FQNEAQ (reference sequence). The CDR3 sequence: CASSLAGGRALEQFF. The CDR3 region has the DNA TGTGCCAGCAGCTTAGCTGGCGGGAGGGCCCTGGAGCAGTTCTTC.

The V gene is TRBV9, the J gene TRBJ2-3; D might be TRBD1 (5 bases). Germline values: CDR1 SGDLS, CDR2 YYNGEE. V lost 4 bases to trimming and J lost 2 bases, with 8 bases between them. The CDR3 is 13 residues long. The CDR3, as DNA: TGTGCCAGCAGCCCAGGGCTCACAGATACGCAGTATTTT. Its protein is CASSPGLTDTQYF.

This clonotype was recorded a few times. CDR3 residues: CASSSGQGETQYF. The CDR3 DNA sequence: TGTGCCAGCTCATCGGGACAGGGAGAGACCCAGTACTTC. The chain recombines TRBV18 with TRBJ2-5; 9 bases are a match to TRBD1. Germline CDR1 reads KGHSH; CDR2 reads LQKENI. The CDR3 runs to 13 residues. Germline trimming cut 5 bases from V and 4 bases from J; bases unmatched to any gene: 2.

This clonotype has ten or more counts. Here the CDR3 reads CASSPGQPQETQYF. The CDR3 nucleotides are TGTGCCAGCAGCCCGGGACAGCCTCAGGAGACCCAGTACTTC. The rearrangement links TRBV7-9 to TRBJ2-5; TRBD1 aligns across 7 bases. The CDR3 totals 14 residues. CDR1 is SEHNR, CDR2 FQNEAQ, per germline (reference sequence). Trimming removed 5 bases from V and 5 bases from J; junction bases left unmatched: 8.

The chain has TRBV18 and TRBJ1-1; no firm D call. The CDR3 has 12 amino acids. Between the trimmed V and J ends, which lost 5 bases and 4 bases, there was a span of 8 bases. Germline CDR1 reads KGHSH; CDR2 reads LQKENI. CDR3 sequence (DNA): TGTGCCAGCTCATCGGAGGGCACTGAAGCTTTCTTT. This codes for CASSSEGTEAFF.

This clonotype was seen at least ten times. This rearrangement joins TRBV28 to TRBJ1-4, with 11 bases matching TRBD1. CDR3 length equals 16 residues. V shed 1 base and J 7 bases; nucleotides not matched to a gene: 5. Germline V gene data show CDR1 as MDHEN and CDR2 as SYDVKM. The DNA of the CDR3 is TGTGCCAGCAGTTTATCCCCGGGACAGGGGGGTGAAAAACTGTTTTTT. Translation: CASSLSPGQGGEKLFF.

The chain combines TRBV6-5 with TRBJ2-1; the D gene is possibly TRBD2 (7 bases). V shed 0 bases and J shed 12 bases, with 27 bases lying between them. From germline, CDR1 is MNHEY and CDR2 SVGAGI. CDR3 length: 18 amino acids. The DNA of the CDR3 is TGTGCCAGCAGTTACTCGACCCCTGATAGCAGAGGGGGGGGAGCGCAGTTCTTC. This encodes CASSYSTPDSRGGGAQFF.

The table lists this clonotype with many counts. The CDR3, as DNA: TGTGCCAGCAGCCTCCAGGGAGGGGCGGAGGGGTACTACGAGCAGTACTTC. Translating gives CASSLQGGAEGYYEQYF. This chain joins TRBV11-3 and TRBJ2-7, with 7 bases lining up with TRBD2. The CDR3 totals 17 residues. V shed 5 bases, J shed 3 bases, and the junction held 16 bases outside the gene matches. The V gene's germline CDR1 is SGHNT and CDR2 YENEEA.

This clonotype has just a few counts. CDR3 sequence: CASSLLDTSTDTQYF. CDR3 DNA: TGTGCCAGCAGCCTTCTCGATACTAGCACAGATACGCAGTATTTT. J is TRBJ2-3 and V is TRBV5-4; no reliable D call. The CDR3 extends over 15 amino acids. In germline, CDR1 is SGHNT, CDR2 YYREEE (reference sequence). Trimming stripped 4 bases from V and 0 bases from J, with 12 bases between.

This clonotype was counted ten times or more. The CDR3, as DNA: TGCAGTGCCCTTAGGAACACTGAAGCTTTCTTT. This gives the protein CSALRNTEAFF. The J gene is TRBJ1-1, the V gene TRBV20-1; D gene uncertain. V dropped 6 bases and J dropped 1 base, with 6 bases sitting between them. Per the germline V gene, CDR1 is DFQATT and CDR2 is SNEGSKA (reference sequence). This CDR3 spans 11 amino acids.

This clonotype came up many times. The genes are TRBV7-2 and TRBJ2-1; D gene unclear. V was pared by 3 bases and J by 10 bases, with 7 bases between. Germline V gene lookup returns CDR1 SGHTA and CDR2 FQGNSA. This CDR3 contains 11 residues. Here the CDR3 reads CASSFFGEQFF. The CDR3 DNA follows: TGTGCCAGCAGCTTTTTCGGGGAGCAGTTCTTC.

This clonotype showed up many times. The chain uses TRBV2 and TRBJ2-5; D possibly uses TRBD1 or TRBD2 (5 bases each). V lost 7 bases and J 3 bases, leaving 9 bases between the germline ends. The length of the CDR3 is 12 residues. CDR1 is SNHLY, CDR2 FYNNEI, per germline. In nucleotides, the CDR3 is TGTGCCAGCAAAAGGGACGAAGAGACCCAGTACTTC. Its translation is CASKRDEETQYF.

In regard to this clonotype: It is likely a read error: a sequence one base away is far more abundant. V and J are TRBV28 and TRBJ2-1, with 9 bases lining up with TRBD2. The trim removed 4 bases at V and 8 bases at J, leaving 12 bases unmatched. The CDR3 extends over 16 amino acids. The germline V gene has CDR1 MDHEN and CDR2 SYDVKM. The CDR3 DNA follows: TGTGCCAGCAGTTACAATAGCGGGAGCAACCACGATGAGCAGTTCTTC. Protein: CASSYNSGSNHDEQFF.

This clonotype came up a few times. A read error may explain this, as a much larger clone is one base away. This chain links TRBV7-3 with TRBJ2-2; 7 nucleotides agree with TRBD2. Germline V lookup: CDR1 SGHTA, CDR2 FQGTGA. The CDR3 sequence is 15 residues long. Trimming took 6 bases from V and 4 from J; bases not matched to a gene: 8. The CDR3 loop reads CASRTSERPTGELFF. The CDR3 DNA follows: TGTGCCAGCAGAACTAGCGAGAGACCCACCGGGGAGCTGTTTTTT.

Concerning this clonotype itself: This is likely an artifact of a read error, given a far larger clone one base away. The chain recombines TRBV10-3 with TRBJ2-1; the D call may be TRBD1 or TRBD2 (5 bases each). Germline lookup yields CDR1 ENHRY and CDR2 SYGVKD. The CDR3 loop spans 14 amino acids. V lost 0 bases to trimming and J lost 10 bases, with 13 bases between them. The CDR3 spells CAISESKGSYEQFF. The CDR3 DNA reads as TGTGCCATCAGTGAGTCCAAGGGGAGCTACGAGCAGTTCTTC.

This clonotype was seen many times. The rearrangement links TRBV12-3 or TRBV12-4 to TRBJ2-3; D is perhaps TRBD1 (6 bases). Trimming pared 6 bases from V and 4 bases from J, leaving 17 bases between. The CDR3 sequence is 15 residues long. Here the CDR3 reads CASSPRDTVPDTQYF. CDR3 coding DNA: TGTGCCAGCAGCCCACGGGACACCGTCCCAGATACGCAGTATTTT.

The V and J genes are TRBV9 and TRBJ1-5; D possibly corresponds to TRBD1 (6 bases). Germline values: CDR1 SGDLS, CDR2 YYNGEE. The CDR3 contains 15 residues. The V and J ends lost 4 bases and 0 bases respectively, with 11 bases between them. The CDR3 DNA reads as TGTGCCAGCAGCCTTGGACAGCATAGCAATCAGCCCCAGCATTTT. Its translation is CASSLGQHSNQPQHF.